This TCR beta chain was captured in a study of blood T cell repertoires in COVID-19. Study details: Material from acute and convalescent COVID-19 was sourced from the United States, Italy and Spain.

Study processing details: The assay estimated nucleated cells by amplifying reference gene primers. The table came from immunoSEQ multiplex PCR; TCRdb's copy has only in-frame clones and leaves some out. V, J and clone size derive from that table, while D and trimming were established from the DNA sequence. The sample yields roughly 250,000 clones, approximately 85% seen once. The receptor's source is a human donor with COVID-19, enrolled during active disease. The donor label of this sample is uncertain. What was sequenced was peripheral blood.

The CDR3 here is CASSLGSGKETQYF. CDR3 coding DNA: TGCGCCAGCAGCTTGGGGAGCGGGAAAGAGACCCAGTACTTC. The V and J genes are TRBV5-1 and TRBJ2-5; 7 bases line up with TRBD2. The V gene end was trimmed by 0 bases and the J gene end by 3 bases; junction bases not matched to a gene: 2. This CDR3 is built from 14 residues. Germline values: CDR1 SGHRS, CDR2 YFSETQ. Supplemented by reference TRBV5-1 and TRBJ2-5, the full variable domain reads KAGVTQTPRYLIKTRGQQVTLSCSPISGHRSVSWYQQTPGQGLQFLFEYFSETQRNKGNFPGRFSGRQFSNSRSEMNVSTLELGDSALYLCASSLGSGKETQYFGPGTRLLVL.